A single sample gave rise to the 15 T cell receptor beta chains below, sequenced in a study of T-cell memory formation after mild COVID-19. One entry per CDR3 protein, called by TCRdb with MiXCR from the 5' RACE reads. This table holds some 330,000 distinct CDR3 sequences, more than 20% found once. Sequences were obtained from PBMCs or a T cell subset sorted from them (not recorded which). These receptors originate from an adult woman who had mild COVID-19 (a few samples of this study predate the infection). Cell type and time point are not known.

The gene calls are TRBV5-1 and TRBJ1-3, with D unclear. Germline V gene data show CDR1 as SGHRS and CDR2 as YFSETQ. The V end was cut by 0 bases, the J end by 3 bases, with 1 base between. This CDR3 spans 12 amino acids. Here the CDR3 DNA reads TGCGCCAGCAGCTTGGTTGGAAACACCATATATTTT. It translates to CASSLVGNTIYF.

The CDR3: CASSLLSGGPDTQYF. In nucleotides, the CDR3 is TGCGCCAGCAGCTTACTAAGCGGGGGCCCAGATACGCAGTATTTT. The genes are TRBV5-1 and TRBJ2-3, with 8 bases matching TRBD2. Unmatched junction bases numbered 6, after V lost 2 bases and J lost 4 bases. The CDR3 is made up of 15 amino acids. Per the germline V gene, CDR1 is SGHRS and CDR2 is YFSETQ.

CDR3 DNA sequence: TGCGCCAGCAGCGCCCTTCCGGGCCAGGGCTCCTACGAGCAGTACTTC. The encoded protein is CASSALPGQGSYEQYF. The chain links TRBV5-1 to TRBJ2-7; possibly TRBD1 for D (5 bases). Germline CDR1 SGHRS, CDR2 YFSETQ. This CDR3 has 16 amino acids. Trimming cost V 4 bases and J 0 bases, with 17 bases left between them.

This clonotype was seen only a few times. The rearrangement links TRBV13 to TRBJ1-2; D is possibly TRBD1 (6 bases). The V end was cut by 5 bases, the J end by 0 bases, with 10 bases between. Germline V gene lookup returns CDR1 PRHDT and CDR2 FYEKMQ (reference sequence). The CDR3 consists of 14 residues. CDR3 sequence: CASSQGGANYGYTF. CDR3 nucleotides: TGTGCCAGCAGCCAAGGGGGGGCTAACTATGGCTACACCTTC.

J is TRBJ2-7 and V is TRBV20-1; the D is unclear. Trimming removed 6 bases at V and 3 bases at J, with 24 bases between. Per germline, CDR1 DFQATT and CDR2 SNEGSKA (reference sequence). The CDR3 consists of 16 residues. The CDR3 DNA is TGCAGTGCAAACCCACTGAAGTCCCTACTCGTCTACGAGCAGTACTTC. Residues: CSANPLKSLLVYEQYF.

This clonotype was observed a handful of times. The chain carries TRBV12-3 or TRBV12-4 and TRBJ1-5, with D uncertain. CDR3 size: 15 residues. V was clipped by 6 bases and J by 0 bases, with 12 bases between them. The CDR3 DNA is TGTGCCAGCAGGTCCTCCGGGCATAGCAATCAGCCCCAGCATTTT. Amino acid sequence: CASRSSGHSNQPQHF.

This clonotype was seen a handful of times. The gene calls are TRBV6-5 and TRBJ2-1; TRBD2 matches at 11 bases. CDR3 length equals 15 residues. J was trimmed by 4 bases and V by 6 bases; bases with no gene match: 5. CDR1 MNHEY and CDR2 SVGAGI come from the germline V gene. The CDR3 DNA reads as TGTGCCAGCAGAGGGACTAGCGGACGTTACAATGAGCAGTTCTTC. This codes for CASRGTSGRYNEQFF.

The rearrangement uses TRBV7-9 and TRBJ2-1; D is unclear. This CDR3 is 13 amino acids long. In germline, CDR1 is SEHNR, CDR2 FQNEAQ (reference sequence). Trimming removed 8 bases from V and 8 bases from J, with 16 bases in between. The CDR3 loop reads CASGPVRRDEQFF. Written as DNA, the CDR3 is TGTGCCAGCGGCCCCGTCAGAAGGGATGAGCAGTTCTTC.

This clonotype was found a few times. The chain recombines TRBV12-3 or TRBV12-4 with TRBJ1-1; no reliable D call. V was clipped by 3 bases and J by 7 bases, with 15 bases between them. The CDR3 covers 14 residues. As DNA, the CDR3 is TGTGCCAGCAGTTTTCAAATCCTGAGGGATGAAGCTTTCTTT. It encodes CASSFQILRDEAFF.

This chain links TRBV7-2 with TRBJ2-6; no reliable D call. V lost 5 bases and J 1 base, leaving 9 bases between the germline ends. The germline CDR1 and CDR2 sequences are SGHTA and FQGNSA. The CDR3 is 15 residues long. The CDR3 DNA reads TGTGCCAGCAGCCCCCCCCGGTCTGGGGCCAACGTCCTGACTTTC. Amino acid sequence: CASSPPRSGANVLTF.

The chain couples TRBV5-4 to TRBJ2-2; D is undetermined. Germline V CDR1 and CDR2: SGHNT, YYREEE (reference sequence). V lost 2 bases, J lost 1 base, and 15 bases lay in between. This CDR3 has 17 residues. The CDR3 loop reads CASSFRQLTQNTGELFF. The CDR3 region has the DNA TGTGCCAGCAGCTTCCGCCAGCTGACCCAGAACACCGGGGAGCTGTTTTTT. Based on the CDR3 plus reference TRBV5-4 and TRBJ2-2, the full variable domain is ETGVTQSPTHLIKTRGQQVTLRCSSQSGHNTVSWYQQALGQGPQFIFQYYREEENGRGNFPPRFSGLQFPNYSSELNVNALELDDSALYLCASSFRQLTQNTGELFFGEGSRLTVL.

This clonotype was seen more than once but under ten times. The chain joins TRBV27 to TRBJ1-4; D not certain. The CDR3 sequence is 16 residues long. V lost 5 bases and J lost 8, with 21 bases in between. Germline CDR1 reads MNHEY; CDR2 reads SMNVEV (reference sequence). The CDR3 sequence: CASSPQSDQIKEKLFF. The CDR3 bases are TGTGCCAGCAGTCCCCAAAGTGACCAGATCAAGGAAAAACTGTTTTTT.

As for this clonotype: In this CDR3 the conserved last residue, phenylalanine or tryptophan, is missing, so a read error is likely. This rearrangement joins TRBV7-3 to TRBJ2-1; 9 bases align to TRBD2. Germline lookup yields CDR1 SGHTA and CDR2 FQGTGA. V trimming: 4 bases; J trimming: 4 bases; junction bases outside the gene matches: 8. This CDR3 comprises 16 residues. The DNA for the CDR3 is TGTGCCAGCAGCTCATCCGGGACTAGCAGTTACAATGAGCAGTTCTTA. The encoded protein is CASSSSGTSSYNEQFL.

In this sample, this clonotype turned up many times. The chain uses TRBV5-1 and TRBJ2-7; 10 nucleotides line up with TRBD1. Germline CDR1 is SGHRS and CDR2 is YFSETQ. With V trimmed by 5 bases and J by 5 bases, 16 bases remained unmatched. The CDR3 runs 17 residues. DNA for the CDR3: TGCGCCAGCAGGACCTCCGGGACAGGGGATCTTCTCCACGAGCAGTACTTC. Residues: CASRTSGTGDLLHEQYF.

The V call is TRBV30, the J call TRBJ1-1; the D is unclear. CDR3 length equals 14 residues. Trimming left V 1 base short and J 1 base short, with 10 bases between. CDR1 GTSNPN and CDR2 SVGIG come from the germline V gene (reference sequence). In DNA form, the CDR3 reads TGTGCCTGGAGTGGTGGAGGGTCGAACACTGAAGCTTTCTTT. Translation: CAWSGGGSNTEAFF. The complete variable domain, with remaining parts taken from reference TRBV30 and TRBJ1-1, reads SQTIHQWPATLVQPVGSPLSLECTVEGTSNPNLYWYRQAAGRGLQLLFYSVGIGQISSEVPQNLSASRPQDRQFILSSKKLLLSDSGFYLCAWSGGGSNTEAFFGQGTRLTVV.